The next 21 T cell receptor beta chains were all read from a single sample in a study of blood T cell repertoires in COVID-19. Only in-frame clones appear in the TCRdb table, and some are missing; sequencing was by immunoSEQ multiplex PCR. This table holds about 170,000 clones, 80% to 85% found once. The sequenced sample was peripheral blood. These receptor sequences come from a human donor with acute or convalescent COVID-19. The donor label of this sample is uncertain.

The chain recombines TRBV12-3 or TRBV12-4 with TRBJ1-6; no definite D call. V lost 4 bases to trimming and J lost 5 bases, with 6 bases between them. CDR3 length equals 13 residues. The CDR3 nucleotides are TGTGCCAGCAGTTCTGGAGATAATTCACCCCTCCACTTT. Protein: CASSSGDNSPLHF.

This chain joins TRBV25-1 and TRBJ2-7; a weak D match, TRBD1 (6 bases). The CDR3 runs to 14 residues. CDR1 MGHDK and CDR2 SYGVNS come from the germline V gene. Trimming took off 6 bases at V and 4 bases at J, with 16 bases between the two ends. CDR3 DNA: TGTGCCAGCAGCGATCCCGGGACAAAATACGAGCAGTACTTC. It specifies CASSDPGTKYEQYF.

The genes are TRBV5-1 and TRBJ2-2; D is perhaps TRBD2 (6 bases). V lost 0 bases and J 6 bases, leaving 9 bases between the germline ends. This CDR3 is 14 amino acids long. Germline CDR1 is SGHRS and CDR2 is YFSETQ. CDR3 residues: CASSLAAGPGELFF. The CDR3 nucleotides read TGCGCCAGCAGCTTGGCCGCGGGGCCCGGGGAGCTGTTTTTT.

CDR3: CASSFEGGRYEQYF. The CDR3 nucleotides read TGTGCCAGCAGCTTCGAGGGAGGGCGGTACGAGCAGTACTTC. V usage is TRBV5-4 and J usage is TRBJ2-7, with TRBD2 matching 7 bases. This CDR3 region has 14 residues. The germline CDR1 and CDR2 sequences are SGHNT and YYREEE (reference sequence). V shed 2 bases, J shed 4 bases, and the junction held 6 bases outside the gene matches.

The chain combines TRBV5-1 with TRBJ2-5; 7 positions match TRBD2. This CDR3 is 15 amino acids long. Trimming took 0 bases from V and 1 from J; bases not matched to a gene: 3. CDR1 and CDR2 (germline): SGHRS, YFSETQ. The CDR3 sequence: CASSLAGGTQETQYF. The CDR3 DNA follows: TGCGCCAGCAGCTTGGCCGGGGGGACCCAAGAGACCCAGTACTTC.

The chain combines TRBV5-4 with TRBJ2-3, with a possible D match to TRBD1 (7 bases). Germline V gives CDR1 SGHNT, CDR2 YYREEE (reference sequence). The CDR3 covers 14 residues. V was clipped by 4 bases and J by 2 bases, with 11 bases between them. Here the CDR3 reads CASSQGGATDTQYF. As DNA, the CDR3 is TGTGCCAGCAGCCAGGGGGGAGCCACAGATACGCAGTATTTT.

The chain carries TRBV7-7 and TRBJ2-2, with 8 bases that match TRBD2. V lost 5 bases to trimming and J lost 4 bases; unmatched junction nucleotides: 6. Germline CDR1 and CDR2: SSHAT and FNYEAQ (reference sequence). The CDR3 sequence is 15 residues long. The CDR3 here is CASSPAGVGTGELFF. In DNA, the CDR3 is TGTGCCAGCAGCCCAGCGGGAGTCGGCACCGGGGAGCTGTTTTTT.

V and J are TRBV6-5 and TRBJ2-7, with 8 bases fitting TRBD1. Germline CDR1 MNHEY, CDR2 SVGAGI. Unmatched junction bases numbered 13, after V lost 5 bases and J lost 7 bases. The CDR3 loop spans 15 amino acids. DNA of the CDR3: TGTGCCAGCAGTCCCGGGCGGACAGGGTGGGGGGAGCAGTACTTC. Protein sequence: CASSPGRTGWGEQYF.

This clone showed up just once. The gene calls are TRBV5-1 and TRBJ2-1; tentative D call: TRBD1 (5 bases). This CDR3 is 14 amino acids long. V lost 0 bases and J 9 bases, leaving 13 bases between the germline ends. Germline CDR1 is SGHRS and CDR2 is YFSETQ. In DNA form, the CDR3 reads TGCGCCAGCAGCTTGGAGGGGCCGCCCCTTGAGCAGTTCTTC. It yields the protein CASSLEGPPLEQFF.

In the case of this clone: The same CDR3 also results from other DNA sequences found in this sample. V is TRBV5-1 and J is TRBJ1-3, with 8 bases matching TRBD1. V was clipped by 3 bases and J by 4 bases; unmatched bases: 3. CDR1 and CDR2 from the germline V gene are SGHRS and YFSETQ. There are 14 residues in the CDR3. CDR3 nucleotides: TGCGCCAGCAGCTCGACAGGGGACGGAAACACCATATATTTT. It is translated as CASSSTGDGNTIYF.

V and J are TRBV5-4 and TRBJ2-3; D remains unclear. Trimming stripped 3 bases from V and 0 bases from J, with 2 bases between. The CDR3 is made up of 12 amino acids. The germline V gene encodes CDR1 SGHNT and CDR2 YYREEE (reference sequence). CDR3 sequence reads: CASSSSTDTQYF. The CDR3, as DNA: TGTGCCAGCAGCTCTAGCACAGATACGCAGTATTTT.

The chain recombines TRBV6-8 with TRBJ2-2; 9 bases fit TRBD2. This CDR3 is built from 14 residues. Unmatched junction bases numbered 6, after V lost 9 bases and J lost 4 bases. Germline values: CDR1 MNHGY, CDR2 SAAAGT. CDR3 sequence (DNA): TGTGCCAGGGGCCGCGGGGGGGGCACCGGGGAGCTGTTTTTT. It is translated as CARGRGGGTGELFF.

This clone was observed once. V and J are TRBV5-1 and TRBJ2-3; 9 bases are shared with TRBD2. Germline V gene sequence: CDR1 SGHRS, CDR2 YFSETQ. The length of the CDR3 is 16 residues. Trimming at V came to 0 bases and at J to 5 bases, leaving 7 bases not matched to a gene. The CDR3 bases are TGCGCCAGCAGCTTGGCCTTAGCGGGGGTGATAGATACGCAGTATTTT. Its protein is CASSLALAGVIDTQYF.

In this sample, this clone turned up once. This chain connects TRBV19 to TRBJ2-5, with TRBD2 matching over 7 bases. V lost 1 base to trimming and J lost 2 bases; unmatched junction nucleotides: 4. This CDR3 region has 15 residues. Germline V CDR1 and CDR2: LNHDA, SQIVND (reference sequence). The CDR3 region is CASSIGGGLQETQYF. In DNA, the CDR3 is TGTGCCAGTAGTATAGGGGGAGGGCTTCAAGAGACCCAGTACTTC.

The chain carries TRBV25-1 and TRBJ2-4; D remains ambiguous. The germline V gene encodes CDR1 MGHDK and CDR2 SYGVNS. Trimming removed 6 bases at V and 3 bases at J, with 3 bases between. This CDR3 is built from 11 residues. CDR3 sequence: CASSFKNIQYF. The CDR3 DNA follows: TGTGCCAGCAGCTTCAAAAACATTCAGTACTTC.

The chain combines TRBV28 with TRBJ1-6, with D maybe TRBD1 (6 bases). V was cut by 6 bases and J by 5 bases, with 14 bases left in between. CDR1 MDHEN and CDR2 SYDVKM come from the germline V gene. The CDR3 is made up of 15 amino acids. CDR3 protein: CASRGAPWDNSPLHF. The DNA of the CDR3 is TGTGCCAGCAGGGGGGCACCGTGGGATAATTCACCCCTCCACTTT. Supplemented by reference TRBV28 and TRBJ1-6, the full variable domain reads DVKVTQSSRYLVKRTGEKVFLECVQDMDHENMFWYRQDPGLGLRLIYFSYDVKMKEKGDIPEGYSVSREKKERFSLILESASTNQTSMYLCASRGAPWDNSPLHFGNGTRLTVT.

As to this clone: Other DNA sequences within the sample encode an identical CDR3. The chain combines TRBV30 with TRBJ1-1; maybe TRBD1 (6 bases). The germline V and J ends were trimmed by 0 bases and 4 bases, with 9 bases remaining between them. Germline V CDR1 and CDR2: GTSNPN, SVGIG (reference sequence). There are 13 residues in the CDR3. CDR3 protein: CAWSVGGGTEAFF. The CDR3 nucleotides are TGTGCCTGGAGTGTGGGAGGGGGCACTGAAGCTTTCTTT.

The rearrangement links TRBV13 to TRBJ2-1; TRBD2 is a possible D gene (6 bases). V was clipped by 5 bases and J by 4 bases, with 18 bases between them. Germline values: CDR1 PRHDT, CDR2 FYEKMQ (reference sequence). The CDR3 consists of 16 residues. The CDR3 DNA follows: TGTGCCAGCAGCCCCCGAGTTCCGCGGGGATACAATGAGCAGTTCTTC. It is translated as CASSPRVPRGYNEQFF.

The chain uses TRBV30 and TRBJ1-2; tentative D call: TRBD1 (5 bases). Trimming removed 2 bases at V and 7 bases at J, with 20 bases between. Looked up from germline, CDR1 is GTSNPN and CDR2 is SVGIG (reference sequence). CDR3 length equals 15 residues. The CDR3 spells CAWSRGAGLVGGYTF. CDR3 in DNA: TGTGCCTGGAGTAGGGGCGCGGGGCTTGTGGGTGGCTACACCTTC.

The chain joins TRBV4-1 to TRBJ1-5, with a tentative D call TRBD1 (5 bases). The germline CDR1 and CDR2 sequences are MGHRA and YSYEKL. Trimming left V 5 bases short and J 4 bases short, with 18 bases between. This CDR3 is 16 amino acids long. Written as DNA, the CDR3 is TGCGCCAGCAGCGCTTACCCCCATGGGGGGAATCAGCCCCAGCATTTT. Translated, it gives CASSAYPHGGNQPQHF.

This clone was recorded once. This chain uses TRBV28 with TRBJ2-5; tentative D call: TRBD2 (6 bases). Germline V CDR1 and CDR2: MDHEN, SYDVKM. The CDR3 consists of 17 residues. The ends were cut back, 4 bases at V and 3 bases at J, with 21 bases in the middle. In DNA form, the CDR3 reads TGTGCCAGCAGTTCCCGGGGCGGGGTCATCTTAGAAGAGACCCAGTACTTC. Its protein is CASSSRGGVILEETQYF.